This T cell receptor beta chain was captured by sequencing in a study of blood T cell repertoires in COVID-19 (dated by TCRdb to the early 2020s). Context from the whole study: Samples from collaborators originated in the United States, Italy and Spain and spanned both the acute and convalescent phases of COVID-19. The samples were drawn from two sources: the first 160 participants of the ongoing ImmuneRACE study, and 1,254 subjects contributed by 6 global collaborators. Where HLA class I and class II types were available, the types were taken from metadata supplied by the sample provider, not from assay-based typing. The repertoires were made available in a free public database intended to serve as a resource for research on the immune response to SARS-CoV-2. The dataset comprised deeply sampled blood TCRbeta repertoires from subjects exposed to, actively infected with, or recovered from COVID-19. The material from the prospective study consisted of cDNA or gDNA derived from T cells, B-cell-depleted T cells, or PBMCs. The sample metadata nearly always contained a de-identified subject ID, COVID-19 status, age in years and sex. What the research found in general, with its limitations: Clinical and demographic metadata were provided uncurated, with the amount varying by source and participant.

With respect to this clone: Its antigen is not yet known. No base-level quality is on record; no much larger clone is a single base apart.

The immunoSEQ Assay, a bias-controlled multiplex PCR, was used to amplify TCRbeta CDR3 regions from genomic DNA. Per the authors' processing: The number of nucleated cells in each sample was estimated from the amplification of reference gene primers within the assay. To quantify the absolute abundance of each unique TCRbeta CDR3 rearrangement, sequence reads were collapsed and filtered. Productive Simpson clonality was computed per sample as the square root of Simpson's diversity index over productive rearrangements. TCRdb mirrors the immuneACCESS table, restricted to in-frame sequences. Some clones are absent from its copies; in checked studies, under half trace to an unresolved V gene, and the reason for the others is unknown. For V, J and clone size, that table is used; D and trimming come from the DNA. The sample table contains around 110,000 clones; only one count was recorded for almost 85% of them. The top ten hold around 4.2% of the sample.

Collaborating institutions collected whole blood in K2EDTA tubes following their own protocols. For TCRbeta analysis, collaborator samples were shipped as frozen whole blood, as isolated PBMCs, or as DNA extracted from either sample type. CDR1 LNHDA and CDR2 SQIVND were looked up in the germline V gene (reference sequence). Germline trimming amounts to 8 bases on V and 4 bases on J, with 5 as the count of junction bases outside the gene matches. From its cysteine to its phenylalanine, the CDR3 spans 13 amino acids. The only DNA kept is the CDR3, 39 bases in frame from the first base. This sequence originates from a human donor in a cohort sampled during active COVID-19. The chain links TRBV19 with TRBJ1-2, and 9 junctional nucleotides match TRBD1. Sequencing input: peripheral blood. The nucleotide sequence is TGTGCCAGTCGGGGACAGGGTCTCTATGGCTACACCTTC. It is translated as CASRGQGLYGYTF. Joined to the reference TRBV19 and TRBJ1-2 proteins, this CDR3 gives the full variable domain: DGGITQSPKYLFRKEGQNVTLSCEQNLNHDAMYWYRQDPGQGLRLIYYSQIVNDFQKGDIAEGYSVSREKKESFPLTVTSAQKNPTAFYLCASRGQGLYGYTFGSGTRLTVV.